What follows are 21 T cell receptor beta chains derived from one specimen sequenced in a study of shared clonotypes between healthy human individuals (dated by TCRdb to about 2020). The method was the immunoSEQ multiplex PCR assay. Here the immuneACCESS table is served through TCRdb, limited to in-frame sequences with V and J called. Missing clones are a known gap in these copies; in checked studies unresolved V genes cover under half, and the rest lacks a known reason. Present in this sample are about 2,100,000 clones, around 93% of which were seen just once. In total, the top ten clones hold more than 1.5% of the sample. CD8 naive samples consisted of CD45RO-negative cells that were positively selected for CCR7, yielding a CD45RA+CCR7+ population without TemRA cells. What was sequenced was naive CD8+ T cells from PBMCs. Interpreted using the paper, the cell subset or site label stands for: CD45RA+CCR7+. The origin of the receptors is a man between 18 and 29 years old in good health. Some clones in this sample may be carry-over from other donors' samples.

The V gene is TRBV2, the J gene TRBJ2-1; D possibly corresponds to TRBD1 (6 bases). This CDR3 has 19 residues. CDR1 is SNHLY, CDR2 FYNNEI, per germline. Trimming removed 0 bases at V and 0 bases at J, with 18 bases between. The CDR3 reads CASSEAPQGWGSSYNEQFF. CDR3 sequence (DNA): TGTGCCAGCAGTGAAGCGCCCCAGGGGTGGGGTAGCTCCTACAATGAGCAGTTCTTC.

This clone was detected a few times. The J gene is TRBJ1-2, the V gene TRBV4-1; tentatively, D is TRBD1 (5 bases). The CDR3 runs to 13 residues. V was shortened by 0 bases and J by 5 bases, with 7 bases between the two germline ends. Germline V gene lookup returns CDR1 MGHRA and CDR2 YSYEKL. The CDR3, as DNA: TGCGCCAGCAGCCAAGAGGGACCGTATGGCTACACCTTC. Encoded protein: CASSQEGPYGYTF.

V gene TRBV5-8 combines with J gene TRBJ1-2; 8 bases align to TRBD1. The CDR3 has 12 residues. Germline assignment: CDR1 SGHTS and CDR2 YDEGEE. V lost 4 bases and J lost 4; bases outside the gene matches: 0. CDR3 nucleotides: TGTGCCAGCAGCGACAGGGGCTATGGCTACACCTTC. Its protein is CASSDRGYGYTF.

Comment on this clone: Other nucleotide sequences in the sample specify the same CDR3. This CDR3 reads CASSFAGDSYEQYF. As DNA, the CDR3 is TGTGCCAGCAGTTTCGCAGGGGACTCCTACGAGCAGTACTTC. The V and J genes are TRBV27 and TRBJ2-7, with D possibly matching TRBD1 (6 bases). Germline loops: CDR1 MNHEY, CDR2 SMNVEV (reference sequence). The CDR3 extends over 14 amino acids. V lost 3 bases, J lost 0 bases, and 9 bases lay in between.

The rearrangement uses TRBV11-3 and TRBJ2-7, with TRBD2 identical over 7 bases. The CDR3 runs 15 residues. The ends lost 5 bases at V and 3 bases at J; junction bases unmatched: 10. Germline CDR1 is SGHNT and CDR2 is YENEEA. The CDR3 reads CASSPVGGGYYEQYF. The DNA of the CDR3 is TGTGCCAGCAGCCCGGTGGGCGGGGGTTACTACGAGCAGTACTTC.

The V gene is TRBV15, the J gene TRBJ2-1; 10 bases are shared with TRBD2. This CDR3 is built from 17 residues. CDR1 is LNHNV, CDR2 YYDKDF, per germline (reference sequence). J gave up 4 bases and V 0 bases, and 6 bases lay outside the gene matches. CDR3: CATSRDQREGLYNEQFF. In DNA, the CDR3 is TGTGCCACCAGCAGAGATCAGCGGGAGGGCCTGTACAATGAGCAGTTCTTC.

The chain joins TRBV27 to TRBJ2-3; possibly TRBD1 for D (7 bases). Trimming pared 5 bases from V and 8 bases from J, leaving 23 bases between. This CDR3 has 16 amino acids. The germline V gene has CDR1 MNHEY and CDR2 SMNVEV (reference sequence). The CDR3 DNA reads TGTGCCAGCAGTCCGGATCGGAGGGGGCTTTCTGTTACGCAGTATTTT. Protein product: CASSPDRRGLSVTQYF.

This clone appeared once. The chain is built from TRBV6-1 and TRBJ2-4; 12 positions agree with TRBD1. Germline V gene sequence: CDR1 MNHNS, CDR2 SASEGT. The CDR3 has 16 residues. J gave up 8 bases and V 2 bases, and 7 bases lay outside the gene matches. The chain's CDR3 is CASSEIEGQGADIQYF. CDR3 sequence (DNA): TGTGCCAGCAGTGAAATCGAGGGACAGGGGGCGGACATTCAGTACTTC.

This clone has just one count. The same CDR3 also results from other DNA sequences found in this sample. The V gene is TRBV28, the J gene TRBJ2-3, with 12 bases that match TRBD2. Germline V gene lookup returns CDR1 MDHEN and CDR2 SYDVKM. The CDR3 is made up of 14 amino acids. The V gene end was trimmed by 8 bases and the J gene end by 4 bases; junction bases not matched to a gene: 4. The CDR3 region has the DNA TGTGCCAGCGGGCTAGCGGGAGGGCCAGATACGCAGTATTTT. Translating gives CASGLAGGPDTQYF.

Comment on this clone: Other DNA sequences within the sample encode an identical CDR3. The J gene is TRBJ2-7, the V gene TRBV7-9; D remains unclear. There are 13 residues in the CDR3. V shed 3 bases and J shed 0 bases, with 6 bases lying between them. Germline lookup yields CDR1 SEHNR and CDR2 FQNEAQ (reference sequence). CDR3 nucleotide sequence: TGTGCCAGCAGCTTTAGGAGCTCCTACGAGCAGTACTTC. Its protein product is CASSFRSSYEQYF.

The V and J genes are TRBV9 and TRBJ2-2; 9 bases line up with TRBD2. Germline-derived CDR1 and CDR2 are SGDLS and YYNGEE. This CDR3 spans 19 amino acids. Trimming at V came to 4 bases and at J to 0 bases, leaving 13 bases not matched to a gene. The CDR3 protein is CASSHPLASGVTNTGELFF. CDR3 bases: TGTGCCAGCAGCCACCCCCTGGCTAGCGGGGTAACGAACACCGGGGAGCTGTTTTTT.

The chain employs TRBV19 and TRBJ1-2; TRBD1 agrees at 9 bases. Germline assignment: CDR1 LNHDA and CDR2 SQIVND (reference sequence). CDR3 length equals 12 residues. Trimming took 6 bases from V and 12 from J; bases not matched to a gene: 8. The CDR3 coding sequence is TGTGCCAGTAGCAACAGGGGGCAAAGAGACACCTTC. It specifies CASSNRGQRDTF.

The chain recombines TRBV5-6 with TRBJ1-2; D unresolved. Trimming left V 0 bases short and J 1 base short, with 13 bases between. Germline CDR1 SGHDT, CDR2 YYEEEE. The CDR3 has 16 amino acids. This CDR3 reads CASSLVTGLINYGYTF. CDR3 nucleotide sequence: TGTGCCAGCAGCTTGGTTACCGGACTGATTAACTATGGCTACACCTTC.

The chain joins TRBV2 to TRBJ2-1; D possibly matches TRBD1 or TRBD2 (5 bases each). The germline V gene has CDR1 SNHLY and CDR2 FYNNEI. Trimming shortened V by 6 bases and J by 4 bases, and 10 bases separated the two germline ends. CDR3 length: 13 residues. CDR3 sequence: CASSGASYNEQFF. The CDR3 region has the DNA TGTGCCAGCAGCGGGGCTAGTTACAATGAGCAGTTCTTC.

The rearrangement uses TRBV7-6 and TRBJ2-7; D may be TRBD2 (6 bases). This CDR3 has 16 residues. CDR1 and CDR2 (germline): SGHVS, FNYEAQ. Trimming pared 1 base from V and 5 bases from J, leaving 18 bases between. This CDR3 reads CASSLVSGRGSDEQYF. In nucleotides, the CDR3 is TGTGCCAGCAGCTTAGTGTCGGGACGGGGGTCCGACGAGCAGTACTTC.

The genes are TRBV11-3 and TRBJ2-7; D is possibly TRBD2 (6 bases). The V and J ends lost 4 bases and 5 bases respectively, with 12 bases between them. The CDR3 extends over 13 amino acids. Germline CDR1 reads SGHNT; CDR2 reads YENEEA. The CDR3 is CASSSGGPDEQYF. Written as DNA, the CDR3 is TGTGCCAGCAGCTCCGGAGGGCCGGACGAGCAGTACTTC.

The chain is built from TRBV7-2 and TRBJ1-3, with a tentative D call TRBD1 (6 bases). From germline, CDR1 is SGHTA and CDR2 FQGNSA. The ends were cut back, 2 bases at V and 2 bases at J, with 16 bases in the middle. The CDR3 covers 17 residues. CDR3 amino acids: CASSLRGVDSTGNTIYF. The CDR3 DNA sequence: TGTGCCAGCAGCTTAAGGGGAGTGGACAGTACTGGAAACACCATATATTTT.

The chain couples TRBV25-1 to TRBJ2-5; TRBD2 agrees at 7 bases. The CDR3 spans 16 residues. The germline V gene has CDR1 MGHDK and CDR2 SYGVNS. V trimming: 6 bases; J trimming: 0 bases; junction bases outside the gene matches: 10. The CDR3 DNA reads as TGTGCCAGCAGCCCCAACCCCCTAGCGGACCAAGAGACCCAGTACTTC. Its translation: CASSPNPLADQETQYF.

V is TRBV7-8 and J is TRBJ2-7; 10 bases align to TRBD1. Germline V CDR1 and CDR2: SGHVS, FQNEAQ. The CDR3 is 14 amino acids. Germline trimming cut 5 bases from V and 5 bases from J; bases unmatched to any gene: 6. CDR3 DNA: TGTGCCAGCAGCCTGGGACAGGGGTTAAACGAGCAGTACTTC. This translates into CASSLGQGLNEQYF. The full variable domain, rest sourced from reference TRBV7-8 and TRBJ2-7, is GAGVSQSPRYKVAKRGQDVALRCDPISGHVSLFWYQQALGQGPEFLTYFQNEAQLDKSGLPSDRFFAERPEGSVSTLKIQRTQQEDSAVYLCASSLGQGLNEQYFGPGTRLTVT.

This chain uses TRBV28 with TRBJ2-5, with D perhaps TRBD1 (5 bases). There are 17 residues in the CDR3. Germline values: CDR1 MDHEN, CDR2 SYDVKM. Trimming removed 6 bases from V and 2 bases from J, with 22 bases in between. The CDR3 region has the DNA TGTGCCAGCAGGACCCTCGGCCCCCAGACAGTACAAGAGACCCAGTACTTC. Translation: CASRTLGPQTVQETQYF.

The chain links TRBV28 to TRBJ1-3; tentative D call: TRBD1 (5 bases). V lost 4 bases to trimming and J lost 0 bases, with 7 bases between them. There are 14 residues in the CDR3. Germline V lookup: CDR1 MDHEN, CDR2 SYDVKM. CDR3 nucleotides: TGTGCCAGCAGTTACAGGACCTCTGGAAACACCATATATTTT. This encodes CASSYRTSGNTIYF.